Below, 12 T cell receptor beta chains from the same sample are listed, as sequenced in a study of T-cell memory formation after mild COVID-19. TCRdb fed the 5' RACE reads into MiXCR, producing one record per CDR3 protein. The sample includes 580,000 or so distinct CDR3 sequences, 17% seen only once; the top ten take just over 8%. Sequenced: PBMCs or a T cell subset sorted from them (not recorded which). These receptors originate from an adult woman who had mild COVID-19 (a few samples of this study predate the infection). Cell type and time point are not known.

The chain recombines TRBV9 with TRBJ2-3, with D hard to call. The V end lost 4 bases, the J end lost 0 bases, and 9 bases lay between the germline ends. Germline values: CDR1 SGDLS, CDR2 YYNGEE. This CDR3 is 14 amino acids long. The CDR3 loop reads CASSSEHSTDTQYF. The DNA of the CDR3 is TGTGCCAGCAGCTCCGAGCACAGCACAGATACGCAGTATTTT.

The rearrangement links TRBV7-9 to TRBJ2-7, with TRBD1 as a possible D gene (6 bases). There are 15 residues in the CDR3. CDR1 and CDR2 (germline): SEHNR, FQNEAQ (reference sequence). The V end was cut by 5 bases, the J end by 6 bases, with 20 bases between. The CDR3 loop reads CASSGENRVSSEQYV. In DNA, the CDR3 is TGTGCCAGCAGCGGCGAGAACAGGGTTTCGAGCGAGCAGTACGTC.

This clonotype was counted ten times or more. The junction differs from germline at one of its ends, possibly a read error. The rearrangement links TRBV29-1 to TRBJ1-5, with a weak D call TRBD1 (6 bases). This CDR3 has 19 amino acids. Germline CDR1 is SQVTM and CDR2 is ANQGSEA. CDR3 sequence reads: CSVEDIFTGNVRSNQPQHF. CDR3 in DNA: TGCAGCGTCGAAGATATATTTACAGGGAACGTGCGTAGCAATCAGCCCCAGCATTTT.

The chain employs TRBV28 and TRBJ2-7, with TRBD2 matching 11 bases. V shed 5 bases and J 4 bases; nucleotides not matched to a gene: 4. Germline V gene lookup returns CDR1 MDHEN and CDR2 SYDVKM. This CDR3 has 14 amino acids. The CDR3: CASSNSGRVYEQYF. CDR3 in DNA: TGTGCCAGCAGTAATAGCGGGAGGGTATACGAGCAGTACTTC.

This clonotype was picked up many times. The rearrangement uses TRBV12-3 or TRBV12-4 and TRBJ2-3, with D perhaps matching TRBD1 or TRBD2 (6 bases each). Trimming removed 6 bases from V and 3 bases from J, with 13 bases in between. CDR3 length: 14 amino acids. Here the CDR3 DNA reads TGTGCCAGCAGAGAAGGGGGGAGAACAGATACGCAGTATTTT. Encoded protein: CASREGGRTDTQYF.

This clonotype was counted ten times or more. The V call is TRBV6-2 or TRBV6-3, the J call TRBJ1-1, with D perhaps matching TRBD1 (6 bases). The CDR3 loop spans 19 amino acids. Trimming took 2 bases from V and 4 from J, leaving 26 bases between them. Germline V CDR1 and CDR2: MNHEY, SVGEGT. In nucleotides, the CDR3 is TGTGCCAGCAGTTACGCCAGCAAAACAGGGATTGGGGGCGGCACTGAAGCTTTCTTT. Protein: CASSYASKTGIGGGTEAFF.

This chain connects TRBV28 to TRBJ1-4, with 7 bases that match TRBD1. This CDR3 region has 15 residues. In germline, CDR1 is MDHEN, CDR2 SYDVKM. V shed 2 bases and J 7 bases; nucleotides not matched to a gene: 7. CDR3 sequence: CASSLGLQGSEKLFF. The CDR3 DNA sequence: TGTGCCAGCAGTTTAGGTCTACAGGGGAGTGAAAAACTGTTTTTT.

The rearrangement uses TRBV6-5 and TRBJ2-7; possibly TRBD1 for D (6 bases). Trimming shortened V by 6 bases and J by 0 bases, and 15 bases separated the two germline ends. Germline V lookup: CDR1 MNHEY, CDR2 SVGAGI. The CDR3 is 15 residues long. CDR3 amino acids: CASSPPTGFSYEQYF. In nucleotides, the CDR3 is TGTGCCAGCAGCCCCCCGACAGGATTCTCCTACGAGCAGTACTTC.

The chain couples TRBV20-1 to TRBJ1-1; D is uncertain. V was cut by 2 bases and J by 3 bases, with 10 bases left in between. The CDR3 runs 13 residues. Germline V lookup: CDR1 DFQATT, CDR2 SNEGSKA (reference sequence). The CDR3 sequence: CSARTGTYTEAFF. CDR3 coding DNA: TGCAGTGCTAGAACGGGCACCTACACTGAAGCTTTCTTT.

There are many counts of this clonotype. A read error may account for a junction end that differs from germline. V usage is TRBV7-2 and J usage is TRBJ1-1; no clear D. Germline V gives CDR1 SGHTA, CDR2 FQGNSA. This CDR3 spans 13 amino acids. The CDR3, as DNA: TGTGCTAGCAGCTTACGGAGGAACACTGAAGCTTTCTTT. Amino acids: CASSLRRNTEAFF.

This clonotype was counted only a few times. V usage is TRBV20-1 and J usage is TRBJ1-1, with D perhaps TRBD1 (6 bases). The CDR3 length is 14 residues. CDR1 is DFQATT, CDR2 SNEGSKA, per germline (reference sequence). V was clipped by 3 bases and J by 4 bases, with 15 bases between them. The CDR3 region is CSASYREVGTEAFF. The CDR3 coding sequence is TGCAGTGCTAGCTACAGGGAGGTTGGCACTGAAGCTTTCTTT.

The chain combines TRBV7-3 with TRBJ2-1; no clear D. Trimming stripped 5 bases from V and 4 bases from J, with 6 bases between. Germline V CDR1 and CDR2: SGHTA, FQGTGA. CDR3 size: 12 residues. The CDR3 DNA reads TGTGCCAGCAGCGACACTTACAATGAGCAGTTCTTC. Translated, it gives CASSDTYNEQFF.